This T cell receptor beta chain appears in the sequencing data of a study of shared clonotypes between healthy human individuals. Study at large: For every donor, three CD4 naive, three CD4 memory, two CD8 naive and one CD8 memory plates were used.

The donor cohort consisted entirely of Caucasian adults residing in Nashville, Tennessee. Using immunoSEQ multiplex PCR, the repertoire was profiled, and TCRdb retains in-frame clones only, with some absent. The sample records 2 million to 2.5 million clones, 85% to 95% being singletons. Study outcomes and limitations: Naive subsets generally exceeded memory subsets in estimated richness.

Germline V gene lookup returns CDR1 MGHRA and CDR2 YSYEKL. The CDR3 totals 13 residues. Trimming took off 4 bases at V and 10 bases at J, with 14 bases between the two ends. A remark on this clone: Its target is not known.

The chain recombines TRBV4-1 with TRBJ2-1; no firm D call. Sequenced: naive CD4+ T cells from PBMCs. Subset specified: CD45RA+ positively selected. This sequence originates from a man aged 18 to 29 in good health. Some clones in this sample may be carry-over from other donors' samples. For the CDR3, the DNA is TGCGCCAGCAGCCTCCTGCGGTCTGGCGAGCAGTTCTTC. It codes for CASSLLRSGEQFF.